Following are 25 T cell receptor beta chains from one sample sequenced in a study of blood T cell repertoires in COVID-19. Sequencing was performed with immunoSEQ multiplex PCR; in TCRdb, only in-frame clones are kept and a portion is missing. The table lists about 210,000 clones, around four fifths of them singletons. The sample taken for sequencing was peripheral blood. All receptors come from a man aged 60 to 75 with COVID-19, enrolled during active disease.

In this sample, this clone turned up a few times. The J gene is TRBJ1-2, the V gene TRBV28; the D gene is possibly TRBD1 (6 bases). The CDR3 loop spans 13 amino acids. CDR1 and CDR2 from the germline V gene are MDHEN and SYDVKM. The V end lost 6 bases, the J end lost 3 bases, and 11 bases lay between the germline ends. CDR3: CASRPTGHYGYTF. CDR3 coding DNA: TGTGCCAGCAGACCTACAGGGCACTATGGCTACACCTTC.

The chain employs TRBV2 and TRBJ1-2; TRBD1 is a possible D gene (5 bases). V was cut by 0 bases and J by 8 bases, with 13 bases left in between. CDR1 SNHLY and CDR2 FYNNEI come from the germline V gene. The CDR3 is 14 amino acids. The chain's CDR3 is CASSEAGRRGGYTF. The CDR3 nucleotides read TGTGCCAGCAGTGAAGCGGGGCGAAGGGGAGGCTACACCTTC.

This chain uses TRBV4-3 with TRBJ1-2; D unresolved. The CDR3 is 13 residues long. CDR1 and CDR2 (germline): LGHNA, YSLEER. With 0 bases removed from V and 13 bases from J, the gap between germline ends came to 15 bases. As DNA, the CDR3 is TGCGCCAGCAGCCAAGATCGAAACGGGATCTCCACCTTC. Its translation: CASSQDRNGISTF.

The gene calls are TRBV13 and TRBJ2-1, with 13 positions matching TRBD2. Germline CDR1 PRHDT, CDR2 FYEKMQ (reference sequence). After removal of 4 bases from V and 6 bases from J, the junction contained 6 bases not matched to a gene. The CDR3 sequence is 16 residues long. As DNA, the CDR3 is TGTGCCAGCAGCTCACTAGCGGGAGGGCCTCTCAATGAGCAGTTCTTC. This translates into CASSSLAGGPLNEQFF.

This clone was found a few times. The J gene is TRBJ2-3, the V gene TRBV10-3; 10 bases map to TRBD2. This CDR3 is built from 17 residues. In germline, CDR1 is ENHRY, CDR2 SYGVKD. J gave up 0 bases and V 2 bases, and 5 bases lay outside the gene matches. The CDR3 region has the DNA TGTGCCATCAGTGAGCAGACTAGCGGGTTTAGCACAGATACGCAGTATTTT. Its protein is CAISEQTSGFSTDTQYF.

The genes are TRBV28 and TRBJ2-3, with D tentatively TRBD2 (6 bases). Per the germline V gene, CDR1 is MDHEN and CDR2 is SYDVKM. The V end lost 5 bases, the J end lost 0 bases, and 9 bases lay between the germline ends. The length of the CDR3 is 14 residues. CDR3 sequence (DNA): TGTGCCAGCAGTGTAGCGGCTAGCACAGATACGCAGTATTTT. Amino acid sequence: CASSVAASTDTQYF.

The chain is built from TRBV10-1 and TRBJ1-1, with 12 bases aligning to TRBD1. The CDR3 extends over 16 amino acids. Per the germline V gene, CDR1 is WNHNN and CDR2 is SYGVQD (reference sequence). The V gene end was trimmed by 7 bases and the J gene end by 5 bases; junction bases not matched to a gene: 11. For the CDR3, the DNA is TGCGCCAGCACCTCCGGGACAGGGGGCGCGAGGACTGAAGCTTTCTTT. As protein: CASTSGTGGARTEAFF.

This clone has only one observation. The chain is built from TRBV30 and TRBJ1-1; TRBD1 matches 7 bases. CDR1 and CDR2 from the germline V gene are GTSNPN and SVGIG (reference sequence). The CDR3 is 16 amino acids. V gave up 3 bases and J gave up 2 bases; unmatched junction bases: 12. CDR3 in amino acids: CAWSHVGGQPNTEAFF. The CDR3 bases are TGTGCCTGGAGCCACGTCGGGGGACAGCCTAACACTGAAGCTTTCTTT.

The chain carries TRBV5-1 and TRBJ1-1, with a weak D call TRBD1 (5 bases). The germline V gene encodes CDR1 SGHRS and CDR2 YFSETQ. The CDR3 covers 12 residues. V lost 2 bases and J lost 7, with 9 bases in between. CDR3 amino acids: CASSLDSSEAFF. In DNA, the CDR3 is TGCGCCAGCAGCTTAGACAGCAGTGAAGCTTTCTTT.

The chain combines TRBV13 with TRBJ1-6, with D perhaps TRBD1 (6 bases). V lost 5 bases to trimming and J lost 7 bases, with 12 bases between them. Germline CDR1 and CDR2: PRHDT and FYEKMQ (reference sequence). This CDR3 has 14 residues. The CDR3 is CASSRTGLNSPLHF. In DNA form, the CDR3 reads TGTGCCAGCAGCCGAACAGGGCTAAATTCACCCCTCCACTTT.

J is TRBJ2-2 and V is TRBV24-1; tentative D call: TRBD1 (5 bases). The CDR3 sequence is 16 residues long. Trimming removed 1 base at V and 4 bases at J, with 12 bases between. The germline gives CDR1 KGHDR, CDR2 SFDVKD. CDR3 in amino acids: CATSDLVGARTGELFF. CDR3 nucleotide sequence: TGTGCCACCAGTGATTTAGTAGGGGCCCGCACCGGGGAGCTGTTTTTT.

This chain connects TRBV6-1 to TRBJ1-5; D not certain. V was clipped by 2 bases and J by 6 bases, with 17 bases between them. From germline, CDR1 is MNHNS and CDR2 SASEGT. The CDR3 covers 16 residues. CDR3 in amino acids: CASSERRASGSQPQHF. The CDR3 DNA sequence: TGTGCCAGCAGTGAAAGACGGGCTTCGGGGAGTCAGCCCCAGCATTTT.

The rearrangement joins TRBV3-1 (or the pseudogene TRBV3-2) to TRBJ1-2; D gene uncertain. The germline V and J ends were trimmed by 3 bases and 0 bases, with 8 bases remaining between them. CDR1 is LGHDT, CDR2 YNNKEL, per germline (reference sequence). There are 14 residues in the CDR3. DNA of the CDR3: TGTGCCAGCAGCCAGGAGGCCACTAACTATGGCTACACCTTC. As protein: CASSQEATNYGYTF.

Only a few counts were recorded for this clone. The gene calls are TRBV15 and TRBJ1-6; D gene unclear. Germline CDR1 is LNHNV and CDR2 is YYDKDF (reference sequence). This CDR3 has 15 amino acids. V was pared by 0 bases and J by 5 bases, with 8 bases between. CDR3 residues: CATSRDAGHNSPLHF. CDR3 DNA sequence: TGTGCCACCAGCAGAGATGCAGGCCATAATTCACCCCTCCACTTT.

This clone was counted a single time. The rearrangement joins TRBV6-1 to TRBJ2-2; 9 nucleotides line up with TRBD1. V shed 1 base and J 4 bases; nucleotides not matched to a gene: 4. The V gene's germline CDR1 is MNHNS and CDR2 SASEGT. This CDR3 contains 16 residues. The CDR3: CASSEGGTGPTGELFF. The CDR3 region has the DNA TGTGCCAGCAGTGAAGGAGGGACAGGGCCCACCGGGGAGCTGTTTTTT.

The chain couples TRBV18 to TRBJ2-2; D remains ambiguous. The V end lost 2 bases, the J end lost 4 bases, and 11 bases lay between the germline ends. Germline values: CDR1 KGHSH, CDR2 LQKENI. This CDR3 has 15 residues. The CDR3 sequence is CASSPTPVRTGELFF. CDR3 in DNA: TGTGCCAGCTCACCAACACCCGTACGCACCGGGGAGCTGTTTTTT.

This clone came up a few times. This CDR3 is also generated by other DNA sequences in the sample. This chain uses TRBV6-6 with TRBJ1-6; unclear D gene. V dropped 0 bases and J dropped 7 bases, with 7 bases sitting between them. CDR3 size: 14 residues. Germline CDR1 and CDR2: MNHNY and SVGAGI (reference sequence). The CDR3 DNA reads TGTGCCAGCAGTTACTCGGAGGGAAATTCACCCCTCCACTTT. It codes for CASSYSEGNSPLHF.

The chain uses TRBV11-2 and TRBJ1-1, with D unclear. The CDR3 is 14 amino acids. The germline gives CDR1 SGHAT, CDR2 FQNNGV. Trimming took 1 base from V and 11 from J, leaving 17 bases between them. The chain's CDR3 is CASSLVREGGRAFF. CDR3 DNA sequence: TGTGCCAGCAGCTTAGTACGGGAAGGAGGTAGGGCTTTCTTT. Together with reference TRBV11-2 and TRBJ1-1, the CDR3 gives the full variable domain: EAGVAQSPRYKIIEKRQSVAFWCNPISGHATLYWYQQILGQGPKLLIQFQNNGVVDDSQLPKDRFSAERLKGVDSTLKIQPAKLEDSAVYLCASSLVREGGRAFFGQGTRLTVV.

The chain uses TRBV5-1 and TRBJ1-1, with D possibly being TRBD1 (6 bases). Germline CDR1 and CDR2: SGHRS and YFSETQ. The length of the CDR3 is 13 residues. V lost 4 bases and J lost 5, with 12 bases in between. CDR3 residues: CASSGTGITEAFF. CDR3 nucleotide sequence: TGCGCCAGCAGCGGAACAGGGATTACTGAAGCTTTCTTT.

The chain has TRBV5-1 and TRBJ2-3; maybe TRBD2 (6 bases). The V end lost 4 bases, the J end lost 4 bases, and 13 bases lay between the germline ends. The CDR3 is 14 amino acids. Germline values: CDR1 SGHRS, CDR2 YFSETQ. The CDR3 nucleotides read TGCGCCAGCAGCCCGGGGGTTGGGGCAGATACGCAGTATTTT. Its translation is CASSPGVGADTQYF. Filled out from reference TRBV5-1 and TRBJ2-3, the complete variable domain reads KAGVTQTPRYLIKTRGQQVTLSCSPISGHRSVSWYQQTPGQGLQFLFEYFSETQRNKGNFPGRFSGRQFSNSRSEMNVSTLELGDSALYLCASSPGVGADTQYFGPGTRLTVL.

This chain uses TRBV11-2 with TRBJ1-1; 9 bases map to TRBD1. V trimming: 5 bases; J trimming: 4 bases; junction bases outside the gene matches: 2. This CDR3 is 13 amino acids long. The germline gives CDR1 SGHAT, CDR2 FQNNGV. The DNA for the CDR3 is TGTGCCAGCAGCACGGACAGGGGCACTGAAGCTTTCTTT. Encoded protein: CASSTDRGTEAFF. Filled out from reference TRBV11-2 and TRBJ1-1, the complete variable domain reads EAGVAQSPRYKIIEKRQSVAFWCNPISGHATLYWYQQILGQGPKLLIQFQNNGVVDDSQLPKDRFSAERLKGVDSTLKIQPAKLEDSAVYLCASSTDRGTEAFFGQGTRLTVV.

This chain links TRBV6-2 or TRBV6-3 with TRBJ1-5; D is uncertain. This CDR3 spans 14 amino acids. Trimming stripped 4 bases from V and 6 bases from J, with 13 bases between. Germline CDR1 MNHEY, CDR2 SVGEGT. The CDR3 bases are TGTGCCAGCAGTTCTATGATACGGGGTCAGCCCCAGCATTTT. It is translated as CASSSMIRGQPQHF.

The gene calls are TRBV11-2 and TRBJ1-5, with D possibly TRBD1 on 6 matching bases. The V end was cut by 1 base, the J end by 0 bases, with 7 bases between. The CDR3 contains 15 residues. Per germline, CDR1 SGHAT and CDR2 FQNNGV. CDR3 region: CASSLAGDSNQPQHF. The CDR3 DNA follows: TGTGCCAGCAGCTTAGCAGGGGATAGCAATCAGCCCCAGCATTTT. Supplemented by reference TRBV11-2 and TRBJ1-5, the full variable domain reads EAGVAQSPRYKIIEKRQSVAFWCNPISGHATLYWYQQILGQGPKLLIQFQNNGVVDDSQLPKDRFSAERLKGVDSTLKIQPAKLEDSAVYLCASSLAGDSNQPQHFGDGTRLSIL.

The rearrangement joins TRBV3-1 (or the pseudogene TRBV3-2) to TRBJ2-5; TRBD2 aligns across 7 bases. The length of the CDR3 is 14 residues. Germline V gene data show CDR1 as LGHDT and CDR2 as YNNKEL (reference sequence). Unmatched junction bases numbered 3, after V lost 4 bases and J lost 1 base. CDR3 DNA sequence: TGTGCCAGCAGCCGTTCTAGCGGCCAAGAGACCCAGTACTTC. Protein: CASSRSSGQETQYF.

The CDR3 sequence: CASSPPGVGGYTF. CDR3 nucleotides: TGTGCCAGCTCACCACCAGGGGTCGGCGGCTACACCTTC. The chain employs TRBV18 and TRBJ1-2; D possibly corresponds to TRBD1 (5 bases). The V end was cut by 0 bases, the J end by 8 bases, with 10 bases between. CDR3 length equals 13 residues. Per germline, CDR1 KGHSH and CDR2 LQKENI.